This T cell receptor beta chain is from a study of shared T cell receptors in the human thymus. CDR1 and CDR2 from the germline V gene are SGDLS and YYNGEE. V trimming: 4 bases; J trimming: 6 bases; junction bases outside the gene matches: 7. CDR3 length: 16 amino acids. Clones were sequenced by immunoSEQ multiplex PCR, and TCRdb holds only the in-frame ones, with some missing. The repertoire has almost 550,000 clones, approximately 80% of them found once; the top ten carry more than 0.01%. This same sample was also part of a study on human thymus T cells. That publication notes: Corrective surgery for congenital heart defects was being performed on the healthy Finnish infants who served as donors. The thymus tissue came from resections taken during corrective heart surgery. Repertoires from thymus and blood appeared to show biased V and J gene usage. Thymic repertoires overlap heavily among unrelated individuals, related research has reported.

This rearrangement joins TRBV9 to TRBJ2-1; 13 bases line up with TRBD2. The sample comprised thymocytes. The TCR originated in a boy less than two years old with a congenital heart defect. The CDR3 DNA reads as TGTGCCAGCAGCCCCTCGGGACTAGCGGGGCTCAATGAGCAGTTCTTC. This sequence encodes CASSPSGLAGLNEQFF.